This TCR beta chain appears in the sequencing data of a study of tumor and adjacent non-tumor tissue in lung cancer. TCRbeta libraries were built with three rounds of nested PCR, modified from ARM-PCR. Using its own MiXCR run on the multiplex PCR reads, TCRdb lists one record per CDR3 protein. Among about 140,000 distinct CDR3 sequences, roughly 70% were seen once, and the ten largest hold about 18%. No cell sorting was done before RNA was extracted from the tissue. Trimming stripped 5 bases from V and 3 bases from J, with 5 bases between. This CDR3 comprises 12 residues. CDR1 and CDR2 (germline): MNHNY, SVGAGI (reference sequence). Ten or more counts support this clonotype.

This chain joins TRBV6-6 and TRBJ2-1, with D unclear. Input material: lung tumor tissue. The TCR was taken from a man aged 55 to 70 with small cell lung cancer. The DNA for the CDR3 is TGTGCCAGCAGTGACAACTACAATGAGCAGTTCTTC. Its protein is CASSDNYNEQFF.